This TCR beta chain was identified in a study of cytomegalovirus exposure and HLA in healthy donors. The study's findings and limits: In the analysis, some V segments, TRBV6-2 and TRBV6-3 included, were excluded as indistinguishable. Confirmation was obtained in vitro that a few CMV-associated chains are specific for CMV antigens.

Germline values: CDR1 SGHVS, CDR2 FQNEAQ. Between the trimmed V and J ends, which lost 5 bases and 5 bases, there was a span of 30 bases. The CDR3 is made up of 19 amino acids. Remarks on this clone: As yet, its antigen is unknown.

Primers: 60 Vbeta forward and 13 Jbeta reverse. TCRdb keeps only in-frame clones here, not all; method: immunoSEQ multiplex PCR. The sample's table shows 50,000 or so clones. The chain couples TRBV7-8 to TRBJ1-2; perhaps TRBD1 as D (6 bases). Material for sequencing was PBMCs. The clonotype was recovered from a woman aged 18-29 years in good health and CMV-seronegative. The CDR3 loop is CASSVGPLEGPGATYGYTF. Here the CDR3 DNA reads TGTGCCAGCAGCGTAGGGCCTCTCGAGGGGCCAGGGGCGACTTATGGCTACACCTTC.